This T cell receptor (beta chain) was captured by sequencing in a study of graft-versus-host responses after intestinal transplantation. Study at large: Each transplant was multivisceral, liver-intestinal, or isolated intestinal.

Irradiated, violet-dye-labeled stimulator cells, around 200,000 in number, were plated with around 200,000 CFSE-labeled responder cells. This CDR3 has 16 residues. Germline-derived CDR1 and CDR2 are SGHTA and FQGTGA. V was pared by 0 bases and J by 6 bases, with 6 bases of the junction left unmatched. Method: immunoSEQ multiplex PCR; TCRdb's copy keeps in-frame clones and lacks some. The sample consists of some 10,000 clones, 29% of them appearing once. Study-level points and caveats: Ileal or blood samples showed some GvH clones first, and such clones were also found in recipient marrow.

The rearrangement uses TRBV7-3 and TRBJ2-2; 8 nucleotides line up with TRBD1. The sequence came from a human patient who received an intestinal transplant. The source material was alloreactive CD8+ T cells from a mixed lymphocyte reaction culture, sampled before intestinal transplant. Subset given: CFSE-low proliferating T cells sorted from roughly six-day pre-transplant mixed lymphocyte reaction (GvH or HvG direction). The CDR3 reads CASSLTSGGAPGELFF. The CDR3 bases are TGTGCCAGCAGCTTAACTTCAGGGGGCGCGCCCGGGGAGCTGTTTTTT. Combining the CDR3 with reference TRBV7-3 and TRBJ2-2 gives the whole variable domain GAGVSQTPSNKVTEKGKYVELRCDPISGHTALYWYRQSLGQGPEFLIYFQGTGAADDSGLPNDRFFAVRPEGSVSTLKIQRTERGDSAVYLCASSLTSGGAPGELFFGEGSRLTVL.